This T cell receptor (beta chain) was observed in a study of blood T cell repertoires in COVID-19. V trimming: 4 bases; J trimming: 2 bases; junction bases outside the gene matches: 6. Germline V lookup: CDR1 SGHTA, CDR2 FQGTGA. The CDR3 spans 15 residues. Assay used: immunoSEQ multiplex PCR; TCRdb lists only in-frame clones, some missing. The sample consists of under 70,000 clones, 70% to 85% of them appearing once. J is TRBJ2-3 and V is TRBV7-3; 7 positions match TRBD1. The specimen was peripheral blood. The clonotype originates from a woman older than 75 with active or convalescent COVID-19. The CDR3 reads CASSSRTGPTDTQYF. The CDR3 DNA sequence: TGTGCCAGCAGCTCGCGGACAGGCCCCACAGATACGCAGTATTTT.